These 20 T cell receptor beta chains originate from one sample sequenced in a study of blood T cell repertoires in COVID-19. Libraries were prepared by immunoSEQ multiplex PCR; TCRdb keeps only in-frame clonotypes and omits some of them. The sample lists about 250,000 clones, just under 85% occurring once. The sample consisted of peripheral blood. These receptors all stem from an elderly man with acute or convalescent COVID-19.

The V gene is TRBV24-1, the J gene TRBJ1-2; a weak D match, TRBD1 (6 bases). Between the trimmed V and J ends, which lost 2 bases and 5 bases, there was a span of 14 bases. There are 15 residues in the CDR3. Germline lookup yields CDR1 KGHDR and CDR2 SFDVKD. The CDR3 reads CATSDSRGPYYGYTF. As DNA, the CDR3 is TGTGCCACCAGTGATTCCAGGGGACCTTATTATGGCTACACCTTC.

The chain combines TRBV19 with TRBJ1-2, with no clear D. V lost 3 bases and J lost 4, with 15 bases in between. The CDR3 is made up of 15 amino acids. Per germline, CDR1 LNHDA and CDR2 SQIVND (reference sequence). The DNA of the CDR3 is TGTGCCAGTAGTATGCTCCTTGAGGTGGGCTATGGCTACACCTTC. This codes for CASSMLLEVGYGYTF.

A single count supports this clone. This chain connects TRBV6-5 to TRBJ2-3; 11 bases are shared with TRBD2. The CDR3 covers 16 residues. Losses at the gene ends were 0 bases for V and 5 bases for J; bases not matched to a gene: 4. CDR1 is MNHEY and CDR2 is SVGAGI in the germline V gene. CDR3 sequence reads: CASSYSRLAGRDTQYF. In DNA, the CDR3 is TGTGCCAGCAGTTACTCCAGACTAGCGGGAAGAGATACGCAGTATTTT.

Here the CDR3 reads CASSPFWGGRRANYGYTF. CDR3 nucleotide sequence: TGTGCCAGCAGCCCCTTTTGGGGGGGGCGCCGAGCTAACTATGGCTACACCTTC. This rearrangement joins TRBV3-1 (or the pseudogene TRBV3-2) to TRBJ1-2; TRBD1 is a possible D gene (6 bases). V was clipped by 4 bases and J by 0 bases, with 21 bases between them. CDR3 length: 18 amino acids. Germline V gene lookup returns CDR1 LGHDT and CDR2 YNNKEL (reference sequence).

This sequence joins TRBV19 and TRBJ2-7, with 11 nucleotides matching TRBD2. The CDR3 runs 14 residues. Germline V lookup: CDR1 LNHDA, CDR2 SQIVND (reference sequence). V was pared by 5 bases and J by 7 bases, with 7 bases of the junction left unmatched. This chain's CDR3 is CASSLTSGSGEQYF. CDR3 coding DNA: TGTGCCAGTAGTTTAACTAGCGGGAGTGGTGAGCAGTACTTC.

This clone was seen just once. Other DNA sequences within the sample encode an identical CDR3. In DNA form, the CDR3 reads TGTGCCAGCAGCTCTACCGGGACAGGGAACACCGGGGAGCTGTTTTTT. Its translation: CASSSTGTGNTGELFF. The gene calls are TRBV7-9 and TRBJ2-2; 8 nucleotides agree with TRBD1. The CDR3 is 16 amino acids. The germline CDR1 and CDR2 sequences are SEHNR and FQNEAQ (reference sequence). After removal of 4 bases from V and 1 base from J, the junction contained 5 bases not matched to a gene.

The chain joins TRBV5-1 to TRBJ2-3; tentative D call: TRBD1 (6 bases). Germline assignment: CDR1 SGHRS and CDR2 YFSETQ. This CDR3 spans 14 amino acids. V lost 0 bases, J lost 3 bases, and 8 bases lay in between. The CDR3 spells CASSLDRATDTQYF. CDR3 coding DNA: TGCGCCAGCAGCTTGGACAGGGCAACAGATACGCAGTATTTT.

The V and J genes are TRBV11-3 and TRBJ2-1; 8 bases match TRBD2. The V segment lost 3 bases and the J segment 8 bases; nucleotides outside the gene matches: 15. Germline V gives CDR1 SGHNT, CDR2 YENEEA. The CDR3 is 17 amino acids. The CDR3 DNA sequence: TGTGCCAGCAGCTTCTCTCGCGGGAGGTTTCGTCGCGATGAGCAGTTCTTC. It is translated as CASSFSRGRFRRDEQFF.

The DNA for the CDR3 is TGTGCCACCAGTGATCCCAGGGGGAATGGCTACACCTTC. This sequence encodes CATSDPRGNGYTF. The chain couples TRBV24-1 to TRBJ1-2; TRBD1 agrees at 7 bases. Germline V gives CDR1 KGHDR, CDR2 SFDVKD. V lost 3 bases and J lost 6; bases outside the gene matches: 3. The CDR3 extends over 13 amino acids.

The chain recombines TRBV9 with TRBJ2-7; D uncertain. Germline V lookup: CDR1 SGDLS, CDR2 YYNGEE. The CDR3 consists of 15 residues. Trimming shortened V by 0 bases and J by 0 bases, and 10 bases separated the two germline ends. CDR3 in amino acids: CASSVGSGGSYEQYF. The DNA for the CDR3 is TGTGCCAGCAGCGTAGGCTCTGGCGGCTCCTACGAGCAGTACTTC.

The V call is TRBV7-3, the J call TRBJ2-1; 9 positions agree with TRBD1. Looked up from germline, CDR1 is SGHTA and CDR2 is FQGTGA. V trimming: 2 bases; J trimming: 5 bases; junction bases outside the gene matches: 7. The CDR3 sequence is 16 residues long. The CDR3 here is CASSLAGQGVNNEQFF. The CDR3 DNA is TGTGCCAGCAGCTTAGCGGGACAGGGCGTCAACAATGAGCAGTTCTTC.

J is TRBJ1-4 and V is TRBV28, with D possibly being TRBD1 (6 bases). V was clipped by 4 bases and J by 0 bases, with 15 bases between them. The CDR3 totals 17 residues. Per the germline V gene, CDR1 is MDHEN and CDR2 is SYDVKM. In DNA, the CDR3 is TGTGCCAGCAGTTCCGGAGGGGGGGCAGCAACTAATGAAAAACTGTTTTTT. Protein: CASSSGGGAATNEKLFF.

This rearrangement joins TRBV12-3 or TRBV12-4 to TRBJ2-7; the D gene is possibly TRBD1 (6 bases). CDR3 length equals 13 residues. The ends were cut back, 5 bases at V and 1 base at J, with 9 bases in the middle. The CDR3 DNA is TGTGCCAGCAGTCGCGGACAGTCCTACGAGCAGTACTTC. Translating gives CASSRGQSYEQYF.

This chain links TRBV6-5 with TRBJ2-1; TRBD2 matches 12 bases. V shed 6 bases and J 5 bases; nucleotides not matched to a gene: 5. The CDR3 runs to 15 residues. Germline V CDR1 and CDR2: MNHEY, SVGAGI. In nucleotides, the CDR3 is TGTGCCAGCAGCAGGGGACTAGCGGGTAACAATGAGCAGTTCTTC. It yields the protein CASSRGLAGNNEQFF.

The rearrangement uses TRBV6-2 or TRBV6-3 and TRBJ2-1, with D perhaps TRBD1 (6 bases). Germline CDR1 and CDR2: MNHEY and SVGEGT. CDR3 length: 18 residues. With 5 bases removed from V and 8 bases from J, the gap between germline ends came to 28 bases. In nucleotides, the CDR3 is TGTGCCAGCAGTACACATCCTAACAGGGCCCGACTTGTTGATGAGCAGTTCTTC. Protein sequence: CASSTHPNRARLVDEQFF.

The chain uses TRBV7-9 and TRBJ2-5, with unresolved D. The germline CDR1 and CDR2 sequences are SEHNR and FQNEAQ (reference sequence). The CDR3 extends over 11 amino acids. V dropped 5 bases and J dropped 13 bases, with 14 bases sitting between them. CDR3 DNA sequence: TGTGCCAGCAGCCAAGACACAGAGAGGTACTTC. It translates to CASSQDTERYF. The whole variable domain, remainder taken from reference TRBV7-9 and TRBJ2-5, is DTGVSQNPRHKITKRGQNVTFRCDPISEHNRLYWYRQTLGQGPEFLTYFQNEAQLEKSRLLSDRFSAERPKGSFSTLEIQRTEQGDSAMYLCASSQDTERYFGPGTRLLVL.

The chain has TRBV11-3 and TRBJ2-7; 7 positions match TRBD2. The CDR3 extends over 14 amino acids. V lost 7 bases to trimming and J lost 3 bases; unmatched junction nucleotides: 9. Looked up from germline, CDR1 is SGHNT and CDR2 is YENEEA. CDR3 DNA: TGTGCCAGCACCCCTAGAGCGGGATACTACGAGCAGTACTTC. Translated, it gives CASTPRAGYYEQYF.

The CDR3 coding sequence is TGTGCCAGCAGCCCCTCCGCCCTAGCGGGAGCCAGGGAGCAGTTCTTC. It is translated as CASSPSALAGAREQFF. V is TRBV9 and J is TRBJ2-1, with TRBD2 matching over 10 bases. Germline CDR1 is SGDLS and CDR2 is YYNGEE. Trimming took 4 bases from V and 10 from J; bases not matched to a gene: 14. This CDR3 spans 16 amino acids.

The V call is TRBV2, the J call TRBJ2-3; 11 nucleotides line up with TRBD2. After removal of 6 bases from V and 5 bases from J, the junction contained 10 bases not matched to a gene. Germline CDR1 is SNHLY and CDR2 is FYNNEI. The CDR3 runs to 16 residues. CDR3 coding DNA: TGTGCCAGCAGGTACCTAGCGGGGGGCCTCGGAGATACGCAGTATTTT. Residues: CASRYLAGGLGDTQYF.

The genes are TRBV5-1 and TRBJ2-2; TRBD1 agrees at 9 bases. The V and J ends lost 2 bases and 1 base, in that order; junction bases with no gene match: 3. The length of the CDR3 is 16 residues. CDR1 and CDR2 (germline): SGHRS, YFSETQ. In DNA, the CDR3 is TGCGCCAGCAGCTTTTTGACAGGGGGGAACACCGGGGAGCTGTTTTTT. It encodes CASSFLTGGNTGELFF.